This is a list of T cell receptor beta chains from one sample in a study of blood T cell repertoires in COVID-19. Sequenced by immunoSEQ multiplex PCR; TCRdb stores in-frame clones only, minus some. Of about 76,000 clones listed, approximately 78% were seen once; the top ten hold 18%. Sequencing was done on a sample of peripheral blood. The receptors come from a woman aged 60-70 years with acute or convalescent COVID-19. Both conserved end residues are part of each CDR3. A D gene is named only where the DNA matches it firmly. Only part of the rows carry a size: once, few, many, or a class if the clone is expanded.

j_gene,v_gene,d_gene,abundance,CDR3nt,CDR3aa
TRBJ1-5,TRBV2,TRBD1,-,TGTGCCAGCAGTTCGGACAGGAAGGATCAGCCCCAGCATTTT,CASSSDRKDQPQHF
TRBJ2-7,TRBV14,TRBD1,-,TGTGCCAGCAGCCAAGTGGGGACAGGGATCTACGAGCAGTACTTC,CASSQVGTGIYEQYF
TRBJ2-1,TRBV11-2,TRBD2,-,TGTGCCAGCAGCCGCAGCGGGGGGGCCTCCAATGAGCAGTTCTTC,CASSRSGGASNEQFF
TRBJ1-2,TRBV19,-,once,TGTGCCAGTACCACGGACACTTATGGCTACACCTTC,CASTTDTYGYTF
TRBJ1-1,TRBV5-6,TRBD1,-,TGTGCCAGCAGCCCCACACAGGGGGCATTGACTGAAGCTTTCTTT,CASSPTQGALTEAFF
TRBJ2-5,TRBV14,-,-,TGTGCCAGCAGCCAACAGCCGGGGGAGACCCAGTACTTC,CASSQQPGETQYF
TRBJ1-3,TRBV5-1,-,-,TGCGCCAGCAGCTTGGGGTTGGACAGAATCGTCTCTGGAAACACCATATATTTT,CASSLGLDRIVSGNTIYF
TRBJ2-5,TRBV7-2,TRBD1,once,TGTGCCAGCAGCTTAGAGTACAGGGGGCGAGAGACCCAGTACTTC,CASSLEYRGRETQYF
TRBJ2-6,TRBV9,TRBD1,-,TGTGCCAGCAGCGTAGCCACCGGGACAGCAAGCTCTGGGGCCAACGTCCTGACTTTC,CASSVATGTASSGANVLTF
TRBJ2-3,TRBV24-1,-,-,TGTGCCACCAGTGATTCAAGGACAGGCACAGATACGCAGTATTTT,CATSDSRTGTDTQYF
TRBJ1-5,TRBV10-3,TRBD1,few,TGTGCCATCAGTAGGACAGGGGAAAACGATCAGCCCCAGCATTTT,CAISRTGENDQPQHF
TRBJ1-5,TRBV5-1,-,-,TGCGCCAGCAGCTTGGATTCAGGGATGCAGCCCCAGCATTTT,CASSLDSGMQPQHF
TRBJ1-6,TRBV28,TRBD1,-,TGTGCCTACGGGACAGGAGGAAATTCACCCCTCCACTTT,CAYGTGGNSPLHF
TRBJ1-5,TRBV29-1,TRBD1,once,TGCAGCGTTCGACAGGGGGGTAATCAGCCCCAGCATTTT,CSVRQGGNQPQHF
TRBJ1-1,TRBV4-3,-,-,TGCGCCAGCAGCCCCACCAGAGTGACAAACACTGAAGCTTTCTTT,CASSPTRVTNTEAFF
TRBJ1-5,TRBV7-2,-,-,TGTGCCAGCAGCTTAGTAGGCGGGGGGCTCAGCAATCAGCCCCAGCATTTT,CASSLVGGGLSNQPQHF
TRBJ2-5,TRBV7-8,TRBD1,-,TGTGCCAGCAGCTTAGAGACAGGGAAAGAGACCCAGTACTTC,CASSLETGKETQYF
TRBJ2-6,TRBV28,-,few,TGTGCCAGCAGTTTGGGAGACTCTGGGGCCAACGTCCTGACTTTC,CASSLGDSGANVLTF
TRBJ2-3,TRBV7-9,TRBD2,-,TGTGCCAGCAGCTTAGTCGGGGGGAATTTGGATACGCAGTATTTT,CASSLVGGNLDTQYF
TRBJ1-2,TRBV7-3,-,-,TGTGCCAGCAGCCCAACCAGGGGAGTCTATGGCTACACCTTC,CASSPTRGVYGYTF
TRBJ1-5,TRBV5-1,-,-,TGCGCCAGCAGCTTGGCGAGACAGGTCAATCAGCCCCAGCATTTT,CASSLARQVNQPQHF
TRBJ1-3,TRBV30,TRBD1,-,TGTGCCTGGAGTCAGGGACAGGTGAATGGAAACACCATATATTTT,CAWSQGQVNGNTIYF
TRBJ2-4,TRBV28,-,-,TGTGCCAGCGACCAGGGGTTAGGAGCCAAAAACATTCAGTACTTC,CASDQGLGAKNIQYF
TRBJ1-1,TRBV6-4,-,-,TGTGCCAGCAGTGACATGGGAGGTGAAGCTTTCTTT,CASSDMGGEAFF
TRBJ1-1,TRBV20-1,-,-,TGCAGTGCTAGTGGGAGTTATGAAGCTTTCTTT,CSASGSYEAFF
TRBJ1-2,TRBV30,-,-,TGTGCCTGGAGTACGACCCGAGAGGAGGGCTACACCTTC,CAWSTTREEGYTF
TRBJ1-4,TRBV4-1,-,-,TGCGCCAGCAGCCAAGATCAGGGTAGTGAAAAACTGTTTTTT,CASSQDQGSEKLFF
TRBJ1-5,TRBV6-2/TRBV6-3,-,few,TGTGCCAGCAGTTCAACAGGGTCGCAGCCCCAGCATTTT,CASSSTGSQPQHF
TRBJ1-1,TRBV6-5,TRBD1,-,TGTGCCAGCAGTACGACAGGGGGGGACACTGAAGCTTTCTTT,CASSTTGGDTEAFF
TRBJ1-1,TRBV6-5,-,-,TGTGCCAGCAGTTACACAGCGAACACTGAAGCTTTCTTT,CASSYTANTEAFF
TRBJ2-7,TRBV28,TRBD2,-,TGTGCCAGCAGTTTATCCAGCGGGGGCCCTTTTGAGCAGTACTTC,CASSLSSGGPFEQYF
TRBJ1-1,TRBV5-4,-,-,TGTGCCAGCAGCTTGGACAGGCCTACTGAAGCTTTCTTT,CASSLDRPTEAFF
TRBJ1-5,TRBV3-1/TRBV3-2,-,-,TGTGCCAGCAGCCAGAACAGGTTGGGCGTCTATCAGCAGCCCCAGCATTTT,CASSQNRLGVYQQPQHF
TRBJ1-2,TRBV6-5,TRBD1,-,TGTGCCAGCAGTTCACCGGGACAGGGGGCGCGCTATGGCTACACCTTC,CASSSPGQGARYGYTF
TRBJ2-1,TRBV5-1,TRBD1,-,TGCGCCAGCAGCTATCAGGGGGCGGGGTACAATGAGCAGTTCTTC,CASSYQGAGYNEQFF
TRBJ1-6,TRBV6-1,-,once,TGTGCCAGCAGTGGCCGGGACATCTCTCGGTTTGGCTATAATTCACCCCTCCACTTT,CASSGRDISRFGYNSPLHF
TRBJ1-4,TRBV5-1,-,-,TGCGCCAGCAGCTCACAGGGTGCGGCTAATGAAAAACTGTTTTTT,CASSSQGAANEKLFF
TRBJ2-1,TRBV18,TRBD1,-,TGTGCCAGCTCCCCAGCGGACAGGGGCCCCTACAATGAGCAGTTCTTC,CASSPADRGPYNEQFF
TRBJ1-2,TRBV18,-,-,TGTGCCAGCTCACCGGATGTCCAGGGCAATGGCTACACCTTC,CASSPDVQGNGYTF
TRBJ2-7,TRBV7-8,-,-,TGTGCCAGCAGCTTAGCGCAAGGGGGCTCCTACGAGCAGTACTTC,CASSLAQGGSYEQYF